What follows are 5 T cell receptor beta chains derived from one specimen sequenced in a study of Ad26.COV2.S vaccination and SARS-CoV-2 variants (dated by TCRdb to the early 2020s). In light of the paper, this sample's treatment or condition label describes: some 19 received Ad26.COV2.S at low or high dose, single or two shots; a few received placebo; per-sample allocation not given. Repertoires of vaccine and placebo recipients were sequenced from samples collected on day 63 after the first injection. Libraries were prepared through the immunoSEQ multiplex PCR assay. The clones in this table, taken by TCRdb from immuneACCESS, are in-frame only. Not every clone is retained; where verified, under half of the shortfall comes from an unresolved V gene, and the cause of the rest is unknown. The sample table lists about 680,000 clones, more than 80% of them with a count of one. About 1.5% of the sample is in the top ten clones.

The starting material was peripheral blood, obtained in a trial of Ad26.COV2.S vaccine versus placebo. Source of these receptors: a person between 18 and 65 years old who received the Ad26.COV2.S COVID-19 vaccine or a placebo.

The chain links TRBV3-1 (or the pseudogene TRBV3-2) to TRBJ2-7; perhaps TRBD1 as D (5 bases). This CDR3 has 14 residues. Trimming removed 3 bases from V and 0 bases from J, with 9 bases in between. Germline V CDR1 and CDR2: LGHDT, YNNKEL (reference sequence). Written as DNA, the CDR3 is TGTGCCAGCAGCCAGACAGAAAGCTCCTACGAGCAGTACTTC. This encodes CASSQTESSYEQYF.

This sequence joins TRBV10-2 and TRBJ1-4; no definite D call. The CDR3 spans 13 residues. The germline gives CDR1 WSHSY, CDR2 SAAADI. The V and J ends lost 3 bases and 8 bases respectively, with 10 bases between them. The CDR3 DNA sequence: TGCGCCAGCAGTGATTATGAGTGGGAAAAACTGTTTTTT. Amino acid sequence: CASSDYEWEKLFF.

This clone occurred a few times. V is TRBV6-5 and J is TRBJ2-7; 8 nucleotides match TRBD1. There are 15 residues in the CDR3. Germline CDR1 is MNHEY and CDR2 is SVGAGI. The trim removed 2 bases at V and 5 bases at J, leaving 8 bases unmatched. DNA for the CDR3: TGTGCCAGCAGTTACAAGGGAAACAGGGGGGACGAGCAGTACTTC. Amino acid sequence: CASSYKGNRGDEQYF.

The V call is TRBV7-9, the J call TRBJ1-6; 8 bases are a match to TRBD1. The CDR3 contains 14 residues. Trimming at V came to 6 bases and at J to 5 bases, leaving 3 bases not matched to a gene. Germline-derived CDR1 and CDR2 are SEHNR and FQNEAQ (reference sequence). Here the CDR3 reads CASRWTGNNSPLHF. DNA of the CDR3: TGTGCCAGCAGGTGGACAGGGAATAATTCACCCCTCCACTTT.

The J gene is TRBJ2-7, the V gene TRBV25-1; D not certain. There are 12 residues in the CDR3. CDR1 is MGHDK, CDR2 SYGVNS, per germline. Trimming cost V 8 bases and J 2 bases, with 10 bases left between them. CDR3 amino acids: CASSGGPYEQYF. For the CDR3, the DNA is TGTGCCAGCTCCGGCGGACCCTACGAGCAGTACTTC.